The 20 T cell receptor beta chains below come from one sample, sequenced in a study of human T cells and chemical hapten exposure. Documented time point: patch test 3, about 24 weeks after DPC sensitization. Treatment noted: therapeutic diphenylcyclopropenone sensitization with weekly scalp DPC. TCRdb processed the RACE reads anew with MiXCR; each CDR3 protein has one entry. The profile shows roughly 90,000 distinct CDR3 sequences, roughly a tenth of them singletons. Sequencing used whole blood, obtained in connection with sensitization to the hapten diphenylcyclopropenone (DPC). The receptors here all came from a young woman with alopecia areata. Some clones in this sample may be carry-over from other donors' samples.

This clonotype was detected many times. The chain uses TRBV27 and TRBJ2-3; 8 nucleotides agree with TRBD2. This CDR3 is built from 16 residues. Germline-derived CDR1 and CDR2 are MNHEY and SMNVEV (reference sequence). The V gene end was trimmed by 2 bases and the J gene end by 2 bases; junction bases not matched to a gene: 6. The CDR3 protein is CASSLRAGGITDTQYF. The CDR3 nucleotides are TGTGCCAGCAGTTTAAGGGCGGGAGGAATCACAGATACGCAGTATTTT.

This clonotype was detected only a few times. The chain has TRBV24-1 and TRBJ2-3; 10 bases map to TRBD2. This CDR3 is built from 17 residues. The junction had 6 bases not matched to a gene; V was cut back by 2 bases and J by 2 bases. Germline V gene data show CDR1 as KGHDR and CDR2 as SFDVKD. This chain's CDR3 is CATSDSGSGGSTDTQYF. CDR3 nucleotide sequence: TGTGCCACCAGTGATTCAGGTAGCGGGGGGTCCACAGATACGCAGTATTTT.

Only a few counts were recorded for this clonotype. J is TRBJ1-1 and V is TRBV6-2 or TRBV6-3, with D perhaps TRBD1 (6 bases). V shed 0 bases and J shed 0 bases, with 11 bases lying between them. The CDR3 spans 16 residues. CDR1 MNHEY and CDR2 SVGEGT come from the germline V gene. The CDR3 sequence is CASSYSNWTVNTEAFF. CDR3 in DNA: TGTGCCAGCAGTTACTCGAACTGGACAGTGAACACTGAAGCTTTCTTT.

This clonotype was found many times. V gene TRBV30 combines with J gene TRBJ1-2, with D unresolved. V was trimmed by 0 bases and J by 2 bases, leaving 13 bases between them. The CDR3 is 15 residues long. Germline V gene data show CDR1 as GTSNPN and CDR2 as SVGIG (reference sequence). The CDR3 protein is CAWSVPRRANYGYTF. DNA for the CDR3: TGTGCCTGGAGTGTTCCTCGGCGCGCCAACTATGGCTACACCTTC.

This clonotype has a count of ten or more. The chain joins TRBV12-3 or TRBV12-4 to TRBJ1-1; D might be TRBD1 (5 bases). This CDR3 is built from 15 residues. Trimming took off 2 bases at V and 1 base at J, with 11 bases between the two ends. Here the CDR3 reads CASSLTGGGNTEAFF. The CDR3 nucleotides are TGTGCCAGCAGTTTAACAGGCGGAGGGAACACTGAAGCTTTCTTT.

The genes are TRBV5-1 and TRBJ2-1; TRBD2 matches 12 bases. V lost 3 bases to trimming and J lost 8 bases; unmatched junction nucleotides: 12. CDR3 size: 17 residues. Germline CDR1 SGHRS, CDR2 YFSETQ. The CDR3 region has the DNA TGCGCCAGCAGCTCCGGGACTAGCGGGCGATCGGTCGATGAGCAGTTCTTC. The encoded protein is CASSSGTSGRSVDEQFF.

This clonotype was recorded at least ten times. The CDR3 nucleotides read TGCAGTGTCCCTATAGGGGAGAGTCAGCCCCAGCATTTT. This encodes CSVPIGESQPQHF. V and J are TRBV20-1 and TRBJ1-5, with a possible D match to TRBD1 (5 bases). The V and J ends lost 7 bases and 6 bases respectively, with 16 bases between them. Germline values: CDR1 DFQATT, CDR2 SNEGSKA (reference sequence). The CDR3 is made up of 13 amino acids.

This clonotype showed up many times. V gene TRBV4-1 combines with J gene TRBJ2-1; TRBD1 aligns across 7 bases. Trimming at V came to 4 bases and at J to 3 bases, leaving 3 bases not matched to a gene. The germline CDR1 and CDR2 sequences are MGHRA and YSYEKL. CDR3 length equals 14 residues. For the CDR3, the DNA is TGCGCCAGCAGCCGGGCAGGGGGCTACAATGAGCAGTTCTTC. Its protein product is CASSRAGGYNEQFF.

This clonotype came up many times. The rearrangement links TRBV20-1 to TRBJ2-2, with D possibly called TRBD1 or TRBD2 (5 bases each). The germline CDR1 and CDR2 sequences are DFQATT and SNEGSKA (reference sequence). The V end lost 0 bases, the J end lost 6 bases, and 14 bases lay between the germline ends. The CDR3 runs to 15 residues. CDR3 protein: CSAREEARDAGELFF. The CDR3 DNA follows: TGCAGTGCTAGAGAAGAGGCCAGGGACGCCGGGGAGCTGTTTTTT.

This clonotype was counted at least ten times. The chain combines TRBV6-1 with TRBJ2-3; 12 nucleotides line up with TRBD2. Germline V lookup: CDR1 MNHNS, CDR2 SASEGT. The CDR3 totals 15 residues. V gave up 2 bases and J gave up 4 bases; unmatched junction bases: 1. In DNA form, the CDR3 reads TGTGCCAGCAGTGAACTAGCGGGGGGGCCAGATACGCAGTATTTT. This encodes CASSELAGGPDTQYF.

This clonotype was seen a handful of times. This chain links TRBV6-5 with TRBJ1-1; D perhaps matches TRBD1 (5 bases). The V gene lost 0 bases and the J gene lost 4 bases, with 9 bases spanning the gap. Germline V lookup: CDR1 MNHEY, CDR2 SVGAGI. The length of the CDR3 is 14 residues. Here the CDR3 DNA reads TGTGCCAGCAGTTACTCGACGGGGGGCACTGAAGCTTTCTTT. Encoded protein: CASSYSTGGTEAFF.

With regard to this clonotype: Since a much larger clone is just one base distant, this may be a read error. V usage is TRBV19 and J usage is TRBJ1-5; a possible D gene is TRBD1 (5 bases). The V gene's germline CDR1 is LNHDA and CDR2 SQIVND (reference sequence). CDR3 size: 16 residues. Written as DNA, the CDR3 is TGTGCCAGTAACTACCCCGAGGGGATTAGCAATCAGCCCCAGCAATTT. Translation gives CASNYPEGISNQPQQF.

This clonotype was observed many times. The chain uses TRBV7-2 and TRBJ1-3, with 8 nucleotides matching TRBD1. This CDR3 contains 15 residues. CDR1 is SGHTA and CDR2 is FQGNSA in the germline V gene. V was pared by 5 bases and J by 1 base, with 4 bases of the junction left unmatched. CDR3 region: CASSPWTGSGNTIYF. CDR3 coding DNA: TGTGCCAGCAGCCCCTGGACAGGGTCTGGAAACACCATATATTTT.

This clonotype appeared many times. This chain uses TRBV18 with TRBJ1-3; no definite D call. From germline, CDR1 is KGHSH and CDR2 LQKENI. V lost 3 bases and J lost 0, with 9 bases in between. This CDR3 contains 15 residues. DNA of the CDR3: TGTGCCAGCTCACCTTCGACACACTCTGGAAACACCATATATTTT. It translates to CASSPSTHSGNTIYF.

V gene TRBV27 combines with J gene TRBJ1-6; maybe TRBD1 (5 bases). V was cut by 3 bases and J by 13 bases, with 16 bases left in between. This CDR3 is 14 amino acids long. Germline V gene sequence: CDR1 MNHEY, CDR2 SMNVEV (reference sequence). In nucleotides, the CDR3 is TGTGCCAGCAGTTTTAGGCCCCTGGGGGGTCCCCTCCACTTT. It specifies CASSFRPLGGPLHF.

This clonotype was found many times. The chain combines TRBV5-5 with TRBJ1-5; D call uncertain. The germline V gene encodes CDR1 SGHKS and CDR2 YYEKEE (reference sequence). Trimming left V 0 bases short and J 3 bases short, with 10 bases between. The CDR3 runs 15 residues. The CDR3 loop is CASSLATNPNQPQHF. The DNA for the CDR3 is TGTGCCAGCAGCTTGGCGACAAACCCCAATCAGCCCCAGCATTTT. The whole variable domain, remainder taken from reference TRBV5-5 and TRBJ1-5, is DAGVTQSPTHLIKTRGQQVTLRCSPISGHKSVSWYQQVLGQGPQFIFQYYEKEERGRGNFPDRFSARQFPNYSSELNVNALLLGDSALYLCASSLATNPNQPQHFGDGTRLSIL.

This clonotype was detected only a few times. V gene TRBV18 combines with J gene TRBJ1-5; D is unresolved. In germline, CDR1 is KGHSH, CDR2 LQKENI. This CDR3 has 14 residues. V shed 2 bases and J shed 6 bases, with 11 bases lying between them. The CDR3 DNA is TGTGCCAGCTCACCAACGGGTTTTCTTCAGCCCCAGCATTTT. Its translation is CASSPTGFLQPQHF.

This clonotype has a handful of counts. This rearrangement joins TRBV6-2 or TRBV6-3 to TRBJ1-1, with D perhaps TRBD1 (5 bases). The CDR3 runs 15 residues. Germline V gene sequence: CDR1 MNHEY, CDR2 SVGEGT. V gave up 2 bases and J gave up 0 bases, with 10 bases separating them. The CDR3 sequence is CASSYRKGVNTEAFF. The CDR3 coding sequence is TGTGCCAGCAGTTACAGGAAAGGGGTGAACACTGAAGCTTTCTTT.

This clonotype was seen at least ten times. The genes are TRBV7-2 and TRBJ2-1, with D possibly TRBD1 on 5 matching bases. The CDR3 sequence is 14 residues long. Germline CDR1 reads SGHTA; CDR2 reads FQGNSA. V was cut by 7 bases and J by 6 bases, with 16 bases left in between. This CDR3 is CASTKGATANEQFF. The DNA for the CDR3 is TGTGCCAGCACGAAAGGCGCGACAGCCAATGAGCAGTTCTTC.

The gene calls are TRBV12-5 and TRBJ2-2; D perhaps matches TRBD2 (6 bases). The germline V and J ends were trimmed by 6 bases and 9 bases, with 11 bases remaining between them. Germline V gene lookup returns CDR1 LGHNT and CDR2 FRNRAP. This CDR3 contains 12 residues. The CDR3 DNA reads as TGTGCTAGTGGCGAGGGGAGGCGGGAGCTGTTTTTT. Translation: CASGEGRRELFF.